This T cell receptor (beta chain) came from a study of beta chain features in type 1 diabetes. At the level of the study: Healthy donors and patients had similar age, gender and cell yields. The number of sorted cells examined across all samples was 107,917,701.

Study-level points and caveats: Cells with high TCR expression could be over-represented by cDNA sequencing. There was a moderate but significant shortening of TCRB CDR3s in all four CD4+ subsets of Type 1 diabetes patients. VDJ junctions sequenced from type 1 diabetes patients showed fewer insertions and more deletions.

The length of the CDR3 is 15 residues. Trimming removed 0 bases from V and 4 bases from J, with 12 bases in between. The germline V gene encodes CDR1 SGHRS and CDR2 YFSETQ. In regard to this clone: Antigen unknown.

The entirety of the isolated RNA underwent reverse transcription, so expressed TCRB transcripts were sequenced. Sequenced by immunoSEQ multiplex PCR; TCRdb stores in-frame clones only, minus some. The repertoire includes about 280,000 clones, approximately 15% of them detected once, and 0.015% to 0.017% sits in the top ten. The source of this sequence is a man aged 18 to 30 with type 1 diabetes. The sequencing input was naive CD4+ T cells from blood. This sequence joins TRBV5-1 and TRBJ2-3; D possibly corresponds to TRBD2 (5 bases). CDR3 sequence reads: CASSLGRGGADTQYF. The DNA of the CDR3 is TGCGCCAGCAGCTTGGGACGGGGTGGCGCAGATACGCAGTATTTT.